The 4 T cell receptor beta chains below all came from one sample that was sequenced in a study of blood T cell repertoires in COVID-19. Profiled with immunoSEQ multiplex PCR; TCRdb holds only in-frame clones, not every one. The sample holds fewer than 500,000 clones; roughly 90% are singletons and the top ten take roughly 0.84%. Sequenced: peripheral blood. All receptors come from a man between 18 and 29 years old with COVID-19, enrolled during active disease.

The V call is TRBV4-2, the J call TRBJ2-1, with 8 positions matching TRBD2. The CDR3 spans 16 residues. Germline trimming cut 0 bases from V and 3 bases from J; bases unmatched to any gene: 4. Germline V gene data show CDR1 as LGHNA and CDR2 as YNFKEQ. The CDR3 DNA sequence: TGTGCCAGCAGCCAAGACAGCGGGACTAGCTACAATGAGCAGTTCTTC. This gives the protein CASSQDSGTSYNEQFF.

This sequence joins TRBV5-4 and TRBJ2-3; TRBD2 matches at 11 bases. CDR1 SGHNT and CDR2 YYREEE come from the germline V gene (reference sequence). J was trimmed by 6 bases and V by 4 bases; bases with no gene match: 4. The CDR3 totals 14 residues. Written as DNA, the CDR3 is TGTGCCAGCAGCCTGGGACTAGCGGCGGATACGCAGTATTTT. Amino acid sequence: CASSLGLAADTQYF.

The J gene is TRBJ2-7, the V gene TRBV15; maybe TRBD1 (6 bases). V lost 3 bases and J lost 3, with 15 bases in between. This CDR3 has 15 residues. The germline V gene has CDR1 LNHNV and CDR2 YYDKDF (reference sequence). The CDR3: CATSSKRLGGYEQYF. CDR3 coding DNA: TGTGCCACCAGCAGTAAGAGGTTAGGGGGCTACGAGCAGTACTTC.

The DNA for the CDR3 is TGTGCCAGCAGCTTAAACGGGGGCTACGAGCAGTACTTC. It is translated as CASSLNGGYEQYF. This sequence joins TRBV7-3 and TRBJ2-7; tentatively, D is TRBD2 (6 bases). Trimming removed 1 base at V and 3 bases at J, with 7 bases between. Germline loops: CDR1 SGHTA, CDR2 FQGTGA. The CDR3 has 13 amino acids.